The sequence of this TCR beta chain was determined in a study of cytomegalovirus exposure and HLA in healthy donors. General observations from the study: Overall, about 160 TCR beta chains were annotated as cytomegalovirus-associated.

The CDR3 has 17 residues. Germline V CDR1 and CDR2: LNHDA, SQIVND (reference sequence). V shed 0 bases and J shed 10 bases, with 19 bases lying between them. As to this clone: Its antigen is currently unknown.

Clones were read by immunoSEQ multiplex PCR, and TCRdb kept only the in-frame ones, dropping some. The sample includes about 100,000 clones, about 94% of them seen just once. The V gene is TRBV19, the J gene TRBJ1-6; D is undetermined. The receptor comes from a woman aged 18 to 35 in good health and CMV-seronegative. The sequenced sample consisted of PBMCs. CDR3 loop: CASSIDSPAIGRSPLHF. As DNA, the CDR3 is TGTGCCAGTAGTATAGATTCTCCGGCAATCGGGAGGTCACCCCTCCACTTT.